The 9 T cell receptor beta chains below were found in one sample sequenced in a study of shared clonotypes between healthy human individuals. Using immunoSEQ multiplex PCR, the repertoire was profiled, and TCRdb retains in-frame clones only, with some absent. The sample carries about 1 million clones, roughly 80% recorded once. Source material: memory CD4+ T cells sorted from blood. Specified subset: CD45RA-negative fraction. Source of these receptors: a man aged 18-30 years in good health.

In DNA, the CDR3 is TGTGCCAGCCGATTCGGGCGTAACGACAGACAAGAGACCCAGTACTTC. It encodes CASRFGRNDRQETQYF. This rearrangement joins TRBV2 to TRBJ2-5, with D possibly matching TRBD1 (5 bases). The CDR3 contains 16 residues. CDR1 is SNHLY, CDR2 FYNNEI, per germline. Trimming took 8 bases from V and 2 from J, leaving 21 bases between them. The full variable domain, in which reference TRBV2 and TRBJ2-5 provide the parts outside the CDR3, is EPEVTQTPSHQVTQMGQEVILRCVPISNHLYFYWYRQILGQKVEFLVSFYNNEISEKSEIFDDQFSVERPDGSNFTLKIRSTKLEDSAMYFCASRFGRNDRQETQYFGPGTRLLVL.

V is TRBV5-1 and J is TRBJ1-1; a weak D match, TRBD1 (6 bases). Trimming cost V 1 base and J 0 bases, with 13 bases left between them. The CDR3 loop spans 16 amino acids. Germline V lookup: CDR1 SGHRS, CDR2 YFSETQ. In nucleotides, the CDR3 is TGCGCCAGCAGCTTGTTTTTTGGGGGCCTGAACACTGAAGCTTTCTTT. This sequence encodes CASSLFFGGLNTEAFF.

The gene calls are TRBV5-6 and TRBJ2-3, with 8 bases identical to TRBD2. V was clipped by 1 base and J by 0 bases; unmatched bases: 13. CDR1 SGHDT and CDR2 YYEEEE come from the germline V gene. This CDR3 is 19 amino acids long. The CDR3 DNA follows: TGTGCCAGCAGCTTGACGGCCATGTTTAGCGGGACTAGCACAGATACGCAGTATTTT. Amino acid sequence: CASSLTAMFSGTSTDTQYF.

Only one count was recorded for this clone. The CDR3, as DNA: TGTGCCAGCAAACCGAAATACACAGATACGCAGTATTTT. This encodes CASKPKYTDTQYF. V gene TRBV6-6 combines with J gene TRBJ2-3, with D unresolved. Per the germline V gene, CDR1 is MNHNY and CDR2 is SVGAGI (reference sequence). The CDR3 is 13 residues long. The V gene lost 7 bases and the J gene lost 2 bases, with 10 bases spanning the gap.

Note on this clone: In the same sample, other DNA sequences code for this CDR3. This chain joins TRBV5-1 and TRBJ2-3, with D uncertain. Germline CDR1 and CDR2: SGHRS and YFSETQ. The CDR3 is 12 residues long. Trimming left V 5 bases short and J 0 bases short, with 4 bases between. The CDR3 protein is CASSSSTDTQYF. CDR3 DNA sequence: TGCGCCAGCAGTTCGAGCACAGATACGCAGTATTTT.

The rearrangement links TRBV5-1 to TRBJ1-1, with D possibly TRBD1 on 5 matching bases. V dropped 3 bases and J dropped 6 bases, with 18 bases sitting between them. This CDR3 has 15 amino acids. Germline-derived CDR1 and CDR2 are SGHRS and YFSETQ. The CDR3 DNA follows: TGCGCCAGCAGCTGGAGGGGACCGGCGTTGGCTGAAGCTTTCTTT. Amino acid sequence: CASSWRGPALAEAFF.

Only a few counts were recorded for this clone. J is TRBJ1-1 and V is TRBV29-1; D ambiguous. The CDR3 sequence is 13 residues long. Germline V gene data show CDR1 as SQVTM and CDR2 as ANQGSEA. Between the trimmed V and J ends, which lost 7 bases and 1 base, there was a span of 13 bases. The DNA for the CDR3 is TGCAGCGCTACCGGGCCCTCGAACACTGAAGCTTTCTTT. Its translation: CSATGPSNTEAFF. Based on the CDR3 plus reference TRBV29-1 and TRBJ1-1, the full variable domain is SAVISQKPSRDICQRGTSLTIQCQVDSQVTMMFWYRQQPGQSLTLIATANQGSEATYESGFVIDKFPISRPNLTFSTLTVSNMSPEDSSIYLCSATGPSNTEAFFGQGTRLTVV.

This clone occurred once. The V gene is TRBV5-1, the J gene TRBJ2-3; the match to TRBD1 covers 8 bases. The CDR3 runs 14 residues. From germline, CDR1 is SGHRS and CDR2 YFSETQ. With 3 bases clipped from V and 5 bases from J, the junction kept 5 bases outside the gene matches. CDR3 region: CASSSQGVKDTQYF. In DNA form, the CDR3 reads TGCGCCAGCAGCTCACAGGGGGTAAAAGATACGCAGTATTTT.

Concerning this clone itself: This same CDR3 is encoded by further DNA sequences in the sample. The chain couples TRBV30 to TRBJ1-4; D perhaps matches TRBD1 (5 bases). Looked up from germline, CDR1 is GTSNPN and CDR2 is SVGIG (reference sequence). Between the trimmed V and J ends, which lost 0 bases and 8 bases, there was a span of 10 bases. The CDR3 consists of 13 residues. CDR3 DNA sequence: TGTGCCTGGAGTGTGAGGCGGGGGGAAAAACTGTTTTTT. It translates to CAWSVRRGEKLFF.